Sequencing of this T cell receptor (beta chain) was carried out in a study of shared clonotypes between healthy human individuals. The CDR3 runs to 16 residues. V trimming: 2 bases; J trimming: 0 bases; junction bases outside the gene matches: 4. Germline V lookup: CDR1 SGDLS, CDR2 YYNGEE. Adult Caucasians living in Nashville, Tennessee made up all of the donors. Tens of millions of PBMCs were counted before genomic DNA extraction. Assay runs were performed at deep level. Template amounts of around 310 ng DNA, tens of thousands of T cell genomes, were employed in unsorted PBMC replicate PCRs. Here immunoSEQ multiplex PCR was the method, and the copy in TCRdb shows in-frame clones only, minus some. The sample shows about 490,000 clones, 81% of them seen only once. This clone has just a few counts.

Sequenced sample: PBMCs. The clonotype originates from a woman between 40 and 50 years old in good health. Some clones in this sample may be carry-over from other donors' samples. The rearrangement uses TRBV9 and TRBJ2-2, with TRBD2 matching over 7 bases. CDR3 sequence (DNA): TGTGCCAGCAGCGTGAGCGGGGCTCCGAACACCGGGGAGCTGTTTTTT. It codes for CASSVSGAPNTGELFF. The variable domain in full, with the rest retrieved from reference TRBV9 and TRBJ2-2, is DSGVTQTPKHLITATGQRVTLRCSPRSGDLSVYWYQQSLDQGLQFLIQYYNGEERAKGNILERFSAQQFPDLHSELNLSSLELGDSALYFCASSVSGAPNTGELFFGEGSRLTVL.